Shown below are 9 T cell receptor beta chains from a single sample sequenced in a study of OX40 agonist ivuxolimab in advanced cancers. Profiling relied on immunoSEQ multiplex PCR, and the TCRdb table lists in-frame clones only, not all of them. The sample has 110,000 or so clones, approximately 90% seen once. The sample in question was CD4+ or CD8+ T cells sorted from blood, obtained in a trial of the OX40 agonist ivuxolimab. The receptors shown here come from an adult with an advanced solid tumor such as melanoma, head and neck, liver or kidney cancer.

The rearrangement uses TRBV11-2 and TRBJ2-1; a possible D gene is TRBD2 (6 bases). The CDR3 contains 16 residues. Trimming left V 5 bases short and J 0 bases short, with 14 bases between. From germline, CDR1 is SGHAT and CDR2 FQNNGV. The CDR3 region has the DNA TGTGCCAGCAGCGCCTCTAGCGCTAGCTCCTACAATGAGCAGTTCTTC. This encodes CASSASSASSYNEQFF.

V gene TRBV7-3 combines with J gene TRBJ2-6, with D uncertain. V was trimmed by 2 bases and J by 0 bases, leaving 5 bases between them. This CDR3 contains 15 residues. The germline gives CDR1 SGHTA, CDR2 FQGTGA. This CDR3 reads CASSLDASGANVLTF. CDR3 nucleotides: TGTGCCAGCAGCTTAGACGCCTCTGGGGCCAACGTCCTGACTTTC.

About this clone itself: Relative to the germline gene, one junction end is altered; a read error may explain this. This chain links TRBV5-4 with TRBJ2-1; TRBD2 is a possible D gene (5 bases). CDR3 length: 12 residues. Germline V gives CDR1 SGHNT, CDR2 YYREEE (reference sequence). The CDR3 DNA reads TGTGCCGGCAGCTTGGCCGGGAAGGTGCAGTTCTTC. Translating it yields CAGSLAGKVQFF.

V gene TRBV5-1 combines with J gene TRBJ2-5, with 10 bases that match TRBD2. V was clipped by 4 bases and J by 5 bases; unmatched bases: 5. The CDR3 extends over 14 amino acids. CDR1 and CDR2 (germline): SGHRS, YFSETQ. DNA for the CDR3: TGCGCCAGCAGCCTAGCGGGAGTGGGGGAGACCCAGTACTTC. It specifies CASSLAGVGETQYF. The variable domain in full, with the rest retrieved from reference TRBV5-1 and TRBJ2-5, is KAGVTQTPRYLIKTRGQQVTLSCSPISGHRSVSWYQQTPGQGLQFLFEYFSETQRNKGNFPGRFSGRQFSNSRSEMNVSTLELGDSALYLCASSLAGVGETQYFGPGTRLLVL.

V gene TRBV11-2 combines with J gene TRBJ2-5; D is unresolved. Germline CDR1 and CDR2: SGHAT and FQNNGV. The CDR3 spans 15 residues. Trimming left V 2 bases short and J 2 bases short, with 12 bases between. As DNA, the CDR3 is TGTGCCAGCAGCTTATTGGGCAACCTACAAGAGACCCAGTACTTC. Its protein is CASSLLGNLQETQYF. The full variable domain, its missing parts supplied by reference TRBV11-2 and TRBJ2-5, is EAGVAQSPRYKIIEKRQSVAFWCNPISGHATLYWYQQILGQGPKLLIQFQNNGVVDDSQLPKDRFSAERLKGVDSTLKIQPAKLEDSAVYLCASSLLGNLQETQYFGPGTRLLVL.

The chain is built from TRBV7-8 and TRBJ2-7; D might be TRBD2 (5 bases). Trimming stripped 5 bases from V and 2 bases from J, with 13 bases between. CDR1 is SGHVS, CDR2 FQNEAQ, per germline. The CDR3 runs 14 residues. The CDR3 DNA reads TGTGCCAGCAGCCTGGTGCCGGGGACCTACGAGCAGTACTTC. Translation: CASSLVPGTYEQYF.

This clone was picked up one time. The chain recombines TRBV27 with TRBJ1-1; D may be TRBD1 (5 bases). Germline lookup yields CDR1 MNHEY and CDR2 SMNVEV (reference sequence). CDR3 length: 14 amino acids. Trimming removed 2 bases at V and 5 bases at J, with 12 bases between. This chain's CDR3 is CASSLHREGTEAFF. DNA of the CDR3: TGTGCCAGCAGTTTACATAGAGAGGGGACTGAAGCTTTCTTT.

The V and J genes are TRBV18 and TRBJ1-5; TRBD1 matches 8 bases. The V and J ends lost 3 bases and 2 bases, in that order; junction bases with no gene match: 6. Looked up from germline, CDR1 is KGHSH and CDR2 is LQKENI. The CDR3 is 16 amino acids. The CDR3 reads CASSPRTGMGNQPQHF. CDR3 nucleotides: TGTGCCAGCTCACCCCGGACAGGGATGGGCAATCAGCCCCAGCATTTT.

J is TRBJ1-3 and V is TRBV27; 7 bases are a match to TRBD1. In germline, CDR1 is MNHEY, CDR2 SMNVEV (reference sequence). The CDR3 sequence is 15 residues long. V gave up 3 bases and J gave up 4 bases; unmatched junction bases: 6. The chain's CDR3 is CASSLEAGGGNTIYF. CDR3 in DNA: TGTGCCAGCAGTTTGGAGGCAGGGGGGGGAAACACCATATATTTT.